Each of the 19 T cell receptor beta chains below was sequenced from the same sample in a study of blood T cell repertoires in COVID-19. Libraries were prepared by immunoSEQ multiplex PCR; TCRdb keeps only in-frame clonotypes and omits some of them. The sample records a few hundred thousand clones, roughly 84% being singletons. The sample taken for sequencing was PBMCs or T cells enriched from blood (not recorded which). These receptors all come from a woman between 35 and 50 years old who had recovered from COVID-19.

The chain has TRBV4-3 and TRBJ2-1, with D perhaps matching TRBD2 (5 bases). V lost 0 bases and J lost 5, with 8 bases in between. The germline CDR1 and CDR2 sequences are LGHNA and YSLEER. CDR3 size: 14 residues. CDR3 DNA sequence: TGCGCCAGCAGCCAAGAACTAGTGCACAATGAGCAGTTCTTC. Translation: CASSQELVHNEQFF.

J is TRBJ2-2 and V is TRBV3-1 (or the pseudogene TRBV3-2); D might be TRBD2 (5 bases). Trimming pared 1 base from V and 5 bases from J, leaving 8 bases between. There are 14 residues in the CDR3. The germline V gene encodes CDR1 LGHDT and CDR2 YNNKEL (reference sequence). CDR3 in amino acids: CASSQVGGTGELFF. The CDR3 DNA sequence: TGTGCCAGCAGCCAAGTCGGCGGGACCGGGGAGCTGTTTTTT.

V gene TRBV7-2 combines with J gene TRBJ1-4; TRBD1 might be the D (5 bases). The CDR3 runs to 14 residues. Deletions cut 3 bases from V and 3 bases from J, with 8 bases between. Germline values: CDR1 SGHTA, CDR2 FQGNSA. CDR3 coding DNA: TGTGCCAGCAGCTTCCAGGGATCTAATGAAAAACTGTTTTTT. Translated: CASSFQGSNEKLFF.

This chain links TRBV4-1 with TRBJ2-1, with D possibly being TRBD1 (5 bases). V was clipped by 1 base and J by 2 bases, with 12 bases between them. The CDR3 length is 16 residues. Germline assignment: CDR1 MGHRA and CDR2 YSYEKL. The CDR3: CASSQVGQGPYNEQFF. CDR3 in DNA: TGCGCCAGCAGCCAAGTAGGGCAGGGCCCCTACAATGAGCAGTTCTTC.

This clone has just one count. V and J are TRBV30 and TRBJ2-1, with 9 nucleotides matching TRBD1. With V trimmed by 4 bases and J by 4 bases, 17 bases remained unmatched. Germline-derived CDR1 and CDR2 are GTSNPN and SVGIG (reference sequence). The CDR3 totals 18 residues. The CDR3 spells CAWTSGTGKFLGYNEQFF. CDR3 nucleotide sequence: TGTGCCTGGACCTCCGGGACAGGGAAGTTTTTGGGGTACAATGAGCAGTTCTTC. Filled out from reference TRBV30 and TRBJ2-1, the complete variable domain reads SQTIHQWPATLVQPVGSPLSLECTVEGTSNPNLYWYRQAAGRGLQLLFYSVGIGQISSEVPQNLSASRPQDRQFILSSKKLLLSDSGFYLCAWTSGTGKFLGYNEQFFGPGTRLTVL.

This clone occurred a few times. CDR3 region: CASRSTSGLSSYNEQFF. In DNA form, the CDR3 reads TGCGCCAGCAGGTCGACTAGCGGCCTTAGCTCCTACAATGAGCAGTTCTTC. The chain joins TRBV5-1 to TRBJ2-1, with 9 bases aligning to TRBD2. The trim removed 5 bases at V and 0 bases at J, leaving 9 bases unmatched. The CDR3 has 17 amino acids. Germline V gives CDR1 SGHRS, CDR2 YFSETQ.

The chain recombines TRBV7-2 with TRBJ1-1, with a weak D call TRBD1 (6 bases). Germline V gene sequence: CDR1 SGHTA, CDR2 FQGNSA. The CDR3 length is 14 residues. V dropped 6 bases and J dropped 2 bases, with 13 bases sitting between them. CDR3: CASRTGQRNTEAFF. The CDR3 nucleotides read TGTGCCAGCAGGACCGGACAGCGAAACACTGAAGCTTTCTTT.

V gene TRBV3-1 (or the pseudogene TRBV3-2) combines with J gene TRBJ2-7; 8 nucleotides agree with TRBD1. With 4 bases clipped from V and 5 bases from J, the junction kept 7 bases outside the gene matches. This CDR3 has 14 residues. Germline V gene data show CDR1 as LGHDT and CDR2 as YNNKEL (reference sequence). Here the CDR3 reads CASSLGQGGNEQYF. CDR3 sequence (DNA): TGTGCCAGCAGCCTCGGACAGGGTGGGAACGAGCAGTACTTC.

The rearrangement joins TRBV4-2 to TRBJ2-7; D is perhaps TRBD2 (5 bases). CDR3 length: 17 amino acids. With 0 bases removed from V and 0 bases from J, the gap between germline ends came to 15 bases. Germline assignment: CDR1 LGHNA and CDR2 YNFKEQ. The DNA of the CDR3 is TGTGCCAGCAGCCAAGATGTTAAGCGGAGAAGCTCCTACGAGCAGTACTTC. It translates to CASSQDVKRRSSYEQYF.

This chain connects TRBV4-1 to TRBJ1-1, with 7 bases matching TRBD1. CDR1 is MGHRA, CDR2 YSYEKL, per germline. This CDR3 has 14 amino acids. V shed 4 bases, J shed 1 base, and the junction held 3 bases outside the gene matches. The CDR3 DNA reads as TGCGCCAGCAGCCCTAACAGGGGGAACACTGAAGCTTTCTTT. Its translation: CASSPNRGNTEAFF.

The rearrangement links TRBV7-2 to TRBJ2-2; 8 bases map to TRBD1. Trimming took 6 bases from V and 2 from J; bases not matched to a gene: 8. This CDR3 has 16 amino acids. The germline gives CDR1 SGHTA, CDR2 FQGNSA. Written as DNA, the CDR3 is TGTGCCAGCAGATTCCAGGGGGCGCTTAACACCGGGGAGCTGTTTTTT. Encoded protein: CASRFQGALNTGELFF.

The chain links TRBV11-3 to TRBJ2-4, with D possibly being TRBD1 (5 bases). Germline assignment: CDR1 SGHNT and CDR2 YENEEA. The ends were cut back, 0 bases at V and 0 bases at J, with 12 bases in the middle. This CDR3 has 17 residues. This CDR3 is CASSLEAGNLAKNIQYF. CDR3 sequence (DNA): TGTGCCAGCAGCTTAGAGGCAGGGAACCTAGCCAAAAACATTCAGTACTTC.

The chain couples TRBV19 to TRBJ2-7; possibly TRBD2 for D (6 bases). CDR3 length: 15 residues. V dropped 5 bases and J dropped 3 bases, with 17 bases sitting between them. The germline gives CDR1 LNHDA, CDR2 SQIVND (reference sequence). The CDR3 here is CASSAQAGSIYEQYV. The CDR3 nucleotides read TGTGCCAGTAGTGCTCAAGCGGGTTCAATCTACGAGCAGTACGTC.

This chain uses TRBV27 with TRBJ2-1; 7 bases match TRBD2. Looked up from germline, CDR1 is MNHEY and CDR2 is SMNVEV (reference sequence). J gave up 7 bases and V 5 bases, and 14 bases lay outside the gene matches. The CDR3 is 16 residues long. The CDR3 bases are TGTGCCAGCAGTCCCCGGGCTGCGGGAGTAAAAAATGAGCAGTTCTTC. Encoded protein: CASSPRAAGVKNEQFF.

V usage is TRBV5-4 and J usage is TRBJ2-1; 8 bases fit TRBD2. The CDR3 contains 15 residues. J gave up 9 bases and V 3 bases, and 11 bases lay outside the gene matches. In germline, CDR1 is SGHNT, CDR2 YYREEE (reference sequence). DNA for the CDR3: TGTGCCAGCAGCTCCCCCGCGGGAGGAGGGACTGAGCAGTTCTTC. Translation: CASSSPAGGGTEQFF.

The chain joins TRBV18 to TRBJ1-2, with 8 bases fitting TRBD1. The germline gives CDR1 KGHSH, CDR2 LQKENI. The CDR3 is 18 residues long. V lost 3 bases to trimming and J lost 0 bases; unmatched junction nucleotides: 12. The CDR3, as DNA: TGTGCCAGCTCACCCCTCCCGGACAGGGAAGGAGCTAACTATGGCTACACCTTC. Protein: CASSPLPDREGANYGYTF. The full variable domain, completed using reference TRBV18 and TRBJ1-2, is NAGVMQNPRHLVRRRGQEARLRCSPMKGHSHVYWYRQLPEEGLKFMVYLQKENIIDESGMPKERFSAEFPKEGPSILRIQQVVRGDSAAYFCASSPLPDREGANYGYTFGSGTRLTVV.

In DNA form, the CDR3 reads TGTGCCAGCAGCCAAGAAGGGAGGACAGGAACTTTCTTT. This gives the protein CASSQEGRTGTFF. The V gene is TRBV3-1 (or the pseudogene TRBV3-2), the J gene TRBJ1-1; 7 positions match TRBD1. The CDR3 runs 13 residues. J was trimmed by 12 bases and V by 0 bases; bases with no gene match: 7. Germline CDR1 is LGHDT and CDR2 is YNNKEL (reference sequence).

The chain combines TRBV6-1 with TRBJ2-7; D is undetermined. There are 10 residues in the CDR3. Trimming shortened V by 8 bases and J by 6 bases, and 8 bases separated the two germline ends. Germline CDR1 reads MNHNS; CDR2 reads SASEGT. The CDR3 bases are TGTGCCAGCGGCACCCCCGAGCAGTACTTC. As protein: CASGTPEQYF.

This clone was seen once. The V and J genes are TRBV29-1 and TRBJ1-1; TRBD1 matches at 9 bases. Trimming at V came to 4 bases and at J to 5 bases, leaving 8 bases not matched to a gene. The CDR3 loop spans 14 amino acids. The germline gives CDR1 SQVTM, CDR2 ANQGSEA. As DNA, the CDR3 is TGCAGCGTTGCAGGACAGGGGCGCGCTACTGAAGCTTTCTTT. It yields the protein CSVAGQGRATEAFF.